These T cell receptor beta chains were read from a single sample in a study of cytomegalovirus exposure and HLA in healthy donors. TCRdb keeps only in-frame clones here, not all; method: immunoSEQ multiplex PCR. The profile shows 150,000 to 200,000 clones, 78% of them singletons. The source material was PBMCs. The source is a male donor in good health and CMV-seronegative. CDR3s include the opening cysteine and the closing phenylalanine or tryptophan. The order of the fields is J gene, V gene, clone size, D gene, CDR3 DNA, CDR3 protein. D genes are given only for firm matches. Expanded clones get a size class; other rows say once, few or many, or leave the size out.

j_call: TRBJ1-2
v_call: TRBV5-5
clone_size: few
d_call: TRBD1
cdr3_nt: TGTGCCAGCAGCTCTCTCCGGGACAGGGATGTCTACACCTTC
cdr3_aa: CASSSLRDRDVYTF

j_call: TRBJ1-4
v_call: TRBV4-1
clone_size: NA
d_call: NA
cdr3_nt: TGCGCCAGCAGCCAAACCTCACAGTTAACTAATGAAAAACTGTTTTTT
cdr3_aa: CASSQTSQLTNEKLFF

j_call: TRBJ2-5
v_call: TRBV7-2
clone_size: NA
d_call: NA
cdr3_nt: TGTGCCAGCAGCCTAAAAGAGGCCCAGTACTTC
cdr3_aa: CASSLKEAQYF

j_call: TRBJ1-1
v_call: TRBV5-1
clone_size: NA
d_call: NA
cdr3_nt: TGCGCCAGCAGCTTGGTGACAGGAGAGGAGGCTTTCTTT
cdr3_aa: CASSLVTGEEAFF

j_call: TRBJ2-3
v_call: TRBV4-3
clone_size: few
d_call: TRBD2
cdr3_nt: TGCGCCAGCAGCCAAGACCCCCTAGCGGGGGGGCCAGGGGATACGCAGTATTTT
cdr3_aa: CASSQDPLAGGPGDTQYF

j_call: TRBJ2-7
v_call: TRBV7-8
clone_size: NA
d_call: TRBD2
cdr3_nt: TGTGCCAGCAGCTCCGGGACTAGTGGTATCGAGCAGTACTTC
cdr3_aa: CASSSGTSGIEQYF

j_call: TRBJ1-4
v_call: TRBV4-2
clone_size: NA
d_call: TRBD1
cdr3_nt: TGTGCCAGCAGCCACTACCTACTAGACGGGACAGATAATGAAAAACTGTTTTTT
cdr3_aa: CASSHYLLDGTDNEKLFF

j_call: TRBJ2-5
v_call: TRBV27
clone_size: NA
d_call: TRBD1
cdr3_nt: TGTGCCAGCAGTCATCGACAGGGTGGTGGGGAGACCCAGTACTTC
cdr3_aa: CASSHRQGGGETQYF

j_call: TRBJ2-7
v_call: TRBV28
clone_size: NA
d_call: TRBD2
cdr3_nt: TGTGCCAGCAGTTTTCCCGGCGGACTAGCCTACGAGCAGTACTTC
cdr3_aa: CASSFPGGLAYEQYF

j_call: TRBJ2-2
v_call: TRBV25-1
clone_size: NA
d_call: TRBD2
cdr3_nt: TGTGCCAGCAGTGAGAGCGCGGGGGGGTTGACCGGGGAGCTGTTTTTT
cdr3_aa: CASSESAGGLTGELFF

j_call: TRBJ2-3
v_call: TRBV6-5
clone_size: NA
d_call: NA
cdr3_nt: TGTGCCAGCAGTTACTCGACTCGTTCCAGCACAGATACGCAGTATTTT
cdr3_aa: CASSYSTRSSTDTQYF

j_call: TRBJ2-2
v_call: TRBV7-3
clone_size: NA
d_call: NA
cdr3_nt: TGTGCCAGCAGCGAACAGGGTGAGGTCGGCGGGGAGCTGTTTTTT
cdr3_aa: CASSEQGEVGGELFF

j_call: TRBJ2-6
v_call: TRBV11-2
clone_size: NA
d_call: TRBD1
cdr3_nt: TGTGCCAGCAGCTTAGATGGAACGGGACAGGGGGTGGGTGGGGCCAACGTCCTGACTTTC
cdr3_aa: CASSLDGTGQGVGGANVLTF

j_call: TRBJ2-1
v_call: TRBV10-3
clone_size: NA
d_call: NA
cdr3_nt: TGTGCCATCAGTGATCCGAGGGCGGGAAATGAGCAGTTCTTC
cdr3_aa: CAISDPRAGNEQFF

j_call: TRBJ2-7
v_call: TRBV7-2
clone_size: NA
d_call: TRBD2
cdr3_nt: TGTGCCAGCAGCTTGGGGACTAGCTCCTACGAGCAGTACTTC
cdr3_aa: CASSLGTSSYEQYF

j_call: TRBJ2-7
v_call: TRBV4-3
clone_size: NA
d_call: NA
cdr3_nt: TGCGCCAGCAGCCAAGATCGGAGCAACGCCTACGAGCAGTACTTC
cdr3_aa: CASSQDRSNAYEQYF

j_call: TRBJ2-5
v_call: TRBV4-2
clone_size: NA
d_call: TRBD1
cdr3_nt: TGTGCCAGCAGCCACGGACAGGGCGGGGAGGAGACCCAGTACTTC
cdr3_aa: CASSHGQGGEETQYF

j_call: TRBJ1-1
v_call: TRBV6-5
clone_size: NA
d_call: TRBD1
cdr3_nt: TGTGCCAGCAGTAAATGGGACAGGCTGAACACTGAAGCTTTCTTT
cdr3_aa: CASSKWDRLNTEAFF

j_call: TRBJ2-5
v_call: TRBV11-2
clone_size: NA
d_call: TRBD1
cdr3_nt: TGTGCCAGCAGCTTTGATGTCAGGGGGCTGCCCCAGTACTTC
cdr3_aa: CASSFDVRGLPQYF

j_call: TRBJ2-2
v_call: TRBV9
clone_size: NA
d_call: NA
cdr3_nt: TGTGCCAGCGCTAGCCTAGGGGAGCTGTTTTTT
cdr3_aa: CASASLGELFF

j_call: TRBJ2-7
v_call: TRBV5-1
clone_size: NA
d_call: TRBD1
cdr3_nt: TGCGCCAGCCGAATCGGGGACAGTCGATCCTACGAGCAGTACTTC
cdr3_aa: CASRIGDSRSYEQYF

j_call: TRBJ2-7
v_call: TRBV7-2
clone_size: NA
d_call: TRBD1
cdr3_nt: TGTGCCAGCAGCTCACAGGGGCTCGAGCAGTACTTC
cdr3_aa: CASSSQGLEQYF

j_call: TRBJ2-2
v_call: TRBV27
clone_size: NA
d_call: TRBD2
cdr3_nt: TGTGCCAGCAGTAACCGAGCGGGAGGCACCACCGGGGAGCTGTTTTTT
cdr3_aa: CASSNRAGGTTGELFF

j_call: TRBJ2-1
v_call: TRBV5-1
clone_size: few
d_call: TRBD2
cdr3_nt: TGCGCCAGCAGCTTGGTAGCGGGGCTTTACAATGAGCAGTTCTTC
cdr3_aa: CASSLVAGLYNEQFF

j_call: TRBJ2-3
v_call: TRBV5-1
clone_size: NA
d_call: TRBD2
cdr3_nt: TGCGCCAGCAGCTCGGGACTAGCGGGGAGTCTTAGCACAGATACGCAGTATTTT
cdr3_aa: CASSSGLAGSLSTDTQYF

j_call: TRBJ2-5
v_call: TRBV18
clone_size: NA
d_call: NA
cdr3_nt: TGTGCCAGCTCACCACCAGGGGCGGGAAAGGAGACCCAGTACTTC
cdr3_aa: CASSPPGAGKETQYF

j_call: TRBJ1-6
v_call: TRBV19
clone_size: NA
d_call: TRBD1
cdr3_nt: TGTGCCAGTGGAAAAGGGGGCTTGACGAATTCACCCCTCCACTTT
cdr3_aa: CASGKGGLTNSPLHF

j_call: TRBJ1-2
v_call: TRBV21-1
clone_size: NA
d_call: NA
cdr3_nt: TGTGCCAGCAGCAAAGCGGGAACAGGGCTTTGCATCTATGGCTACACCTTC
cdr3_aa: CASSKAGTGLCIYGYTF

j_call: TRBJ2-7
v_call: TRBV5-6
clone_size: NA
d_call: TRBD2
cdr3_nt: TGTGCCAGCAGCCGCACCAGCGGGACCTACGAGCAGTACTTC
cdr3_aa: CASSRTSGTYEQYF

j_call: TRBJ2-3
v_call: TRBV7-3
clone_size: NA
d_call: TRBD2
cdr3_nt: TGTGCCAGCAGCCTAGGGCGGGGGGGCTATACGCAGTATTTT
cdr3_aa: CASSLGRGGYTQYF

j_call: TRBJ2-1
v_call: TRBV19
clone_size: NA
d_call: NA
cdr3_nt: TGTGCCAGTAGTATTTCGAGTCTTGGTGAGCAGTTCTTC
cdr3_aa: CASSISSLGEQFF

j_call: TRBJ1-1
v_call: TRBV9
clone_size: once
d_call: NA
cdr3_nt: TGTGCCAGCAGCTCCACAGGGTCCACTGAAGCTTTCTTT
cdr3_aa: CASSSTGSTEAFF

j_call: TRBJ2-3
v_call: TRBV7-6
clone_size: few
d_call: TRBD2
cdr3_nt: TGTGCCAGCAGCTTCAGAGCGGGACTCGACACAGATACGCAGTATTTT
cdr3_aa: CASSFRAGLDTDTQYF

j_call: TRBJ1-2
v_call: TRBV6-5
clone_size: NA
d_call: NA
cdr3_nt: TGTGCCAGCAACCCAAGGGGTTTTGATACCTATGGCTACACCTTC
cdr3_aa: CASNPRGFDTYGYTF

j_call: TRBJ1-2
v_call: TRBV5-6
clone_size: NA
d_call: NA
cdr3_nt: TGTGCCAGCAGCTCCGGGGGGGCAGGGGTTAACTATGGCTACACCTTC
cdr3_aa: CASSSGGAGVNYGYTF

j_call: TRBJ2-1
v_call: TRBV5-1
clone_size: NA
d_call: NA
cdr3_nt: TGCGCCAGCAGCCGGAGCGGAAACTACAATGAGCAGTTCTTC
cdr3_aa: CASSRSGNYNEQFF

j_call: TRBJ1-2
v_call: TRBV6-1
clone_size: NA
d_call: TRBD1
cdr3_nt: TGTGCCAGCAGTAACGGACAGGCCTACTATGGCTACACCTTC
cdr3_aa: CASSNGQAYYGYTF

j_call: TRBJ2-3
v_call: TRBV7-2
clone_size: NA
d_call: NA
cdr3_nt: TGTGCCAGCAGCTTAGCCCCCTCTAGCACAGATACGCAGTATTTT
cdr3_aa: CASSLAPSSTDTQYF

j_call: TRBJ2-1
v_call: TRBV2
clone_size: NA
d_call: NA
cdr3_nt: TGTGCCAGTCGCCCCCGGGGGAGCTACAATGAGCAGTTCTTC
cdr3_aa: CASRPRGSYNEQFF